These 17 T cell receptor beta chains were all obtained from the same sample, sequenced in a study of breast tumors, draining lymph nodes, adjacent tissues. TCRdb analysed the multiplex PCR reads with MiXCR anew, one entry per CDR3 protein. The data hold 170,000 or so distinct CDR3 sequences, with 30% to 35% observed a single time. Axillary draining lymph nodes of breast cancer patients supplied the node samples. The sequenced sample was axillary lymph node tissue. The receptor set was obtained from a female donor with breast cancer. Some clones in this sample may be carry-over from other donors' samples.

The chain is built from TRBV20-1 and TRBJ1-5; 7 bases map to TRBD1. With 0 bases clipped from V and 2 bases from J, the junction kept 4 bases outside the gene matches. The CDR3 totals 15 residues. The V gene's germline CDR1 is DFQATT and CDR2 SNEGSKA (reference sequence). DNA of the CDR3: TGCAGTGCTAGAGAACAGGGGTGGGGCAATCAGCCCCAGCATTTT. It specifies CSAREQGWGNQPQHF.

CDR3 nucleotide sequence: TGTGCCACGACAGGGGAAAGTTTTCCCCAGCATTTT. Its translation is CATTGESFPQHF. The chain recombines TRBV10-3 with TRBJ1-5; 8 positions agree with TRBD1. Germline loops: CDR1 ENHRY, CDR2 SYGVKD. The CDR3 length is 12 residues. Trimming removed 10 bases from V and 10 bases from J; junction bases left unmatched: 9.

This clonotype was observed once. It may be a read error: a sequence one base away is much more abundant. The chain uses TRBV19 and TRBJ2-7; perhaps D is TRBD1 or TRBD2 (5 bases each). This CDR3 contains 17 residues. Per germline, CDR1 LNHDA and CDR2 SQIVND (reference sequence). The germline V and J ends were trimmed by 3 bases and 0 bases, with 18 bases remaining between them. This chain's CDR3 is CASSMGLWTGSSYEQYF. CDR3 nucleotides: TGTGCCAGTAGTATGGGGCTCTGGACGGGAAGCTCCTACGAGCAGTACTTC. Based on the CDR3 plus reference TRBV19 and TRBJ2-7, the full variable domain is DGGITQSPKYLFRKEGQNVTLSCEQNLNHDAMYWYRQDPGQGLRLIYYSQIVNDFQKGDIAEGYSVSREKKESFPLTVTSAQKNPTAFYLCASSMGLWTGSSYEQYFGPGTRLTVT.

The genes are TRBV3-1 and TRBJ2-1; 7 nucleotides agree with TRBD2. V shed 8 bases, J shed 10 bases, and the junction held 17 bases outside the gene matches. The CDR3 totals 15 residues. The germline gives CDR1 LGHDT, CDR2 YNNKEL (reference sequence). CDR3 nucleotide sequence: TGTGCCAGCGCGAGGGACTACCCCCTTGGGGGAGAGCAGTTCTTC. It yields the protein CASARDYPLGGEQFF.

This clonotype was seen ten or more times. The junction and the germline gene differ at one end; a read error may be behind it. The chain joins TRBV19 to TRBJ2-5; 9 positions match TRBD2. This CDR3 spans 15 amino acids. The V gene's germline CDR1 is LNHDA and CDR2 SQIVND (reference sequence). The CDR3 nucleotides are TGTGCCAGTAGTTCCACCGGGACTAGCCAAAAGACCCAGTACTTC. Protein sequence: CASSSTGTSQKTQYF. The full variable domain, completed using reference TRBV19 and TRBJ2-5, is DGGITQSPKYLFRKEGQNVTLSCEQNLNHDAMYWYRQDPGQGLRLIYYSQIVNDFQKGDIAEGYSVSREKKESFPLTVTSAQKNPTAFYLCASSSTGTSQKTQYFGPGTRLLVL.

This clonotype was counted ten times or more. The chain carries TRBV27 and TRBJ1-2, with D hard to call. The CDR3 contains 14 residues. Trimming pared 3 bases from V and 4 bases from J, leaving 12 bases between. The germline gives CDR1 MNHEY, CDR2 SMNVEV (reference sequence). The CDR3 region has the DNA TGTGCCAGCAGTTTCACGTCGAACTCCTATGGCTACACCTTC. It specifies CASSFTSNSYGYTF.

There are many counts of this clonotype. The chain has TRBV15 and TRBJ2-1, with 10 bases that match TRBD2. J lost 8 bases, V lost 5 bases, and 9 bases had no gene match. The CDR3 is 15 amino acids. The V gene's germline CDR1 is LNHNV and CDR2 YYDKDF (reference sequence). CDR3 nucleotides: TGTGCCACCAGCCCGGAGCGGGGGGGCCTGGATGAGCAGTTCTTC. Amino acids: CATSPERGGLDEQFF.

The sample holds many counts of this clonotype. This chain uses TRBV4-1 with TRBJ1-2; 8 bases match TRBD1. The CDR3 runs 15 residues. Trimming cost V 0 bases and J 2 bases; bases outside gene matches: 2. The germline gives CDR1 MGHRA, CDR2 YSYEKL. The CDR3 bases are TGCGCCAGCAGCCAAGATCGGGACAGGAACTATGGCTACACCTTC. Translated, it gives CASSQDRDRNYGYTF.

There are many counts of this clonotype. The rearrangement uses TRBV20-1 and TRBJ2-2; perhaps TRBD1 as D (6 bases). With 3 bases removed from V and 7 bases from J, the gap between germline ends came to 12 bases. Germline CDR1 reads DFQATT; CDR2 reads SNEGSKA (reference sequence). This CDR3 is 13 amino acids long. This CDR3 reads CSASARTDGELFF. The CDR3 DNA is TGCAGTGCTAGCGCCCGGACAGACGGGGAGCTGTTTTTT.

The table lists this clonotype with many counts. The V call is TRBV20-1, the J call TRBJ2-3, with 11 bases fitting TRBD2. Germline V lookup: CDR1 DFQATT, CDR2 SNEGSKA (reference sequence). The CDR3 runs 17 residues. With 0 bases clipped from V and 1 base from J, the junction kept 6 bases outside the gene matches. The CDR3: CSARDTLTSGGTDTQYF. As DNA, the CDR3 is TGCAGTGCTAGAGATACCCTGACTAGCGGGGGCACAGATACGCAGTATTTT.

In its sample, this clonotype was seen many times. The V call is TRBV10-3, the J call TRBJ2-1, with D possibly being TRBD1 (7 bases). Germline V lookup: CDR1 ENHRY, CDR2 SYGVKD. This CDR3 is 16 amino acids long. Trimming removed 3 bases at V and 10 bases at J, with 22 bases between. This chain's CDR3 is CAISDPGQGGPWEQFF. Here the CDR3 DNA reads TGTGCCATCAGTGACCCGGGGCAGGGGGGCCCCTGGGAGCAGTTCTTC.

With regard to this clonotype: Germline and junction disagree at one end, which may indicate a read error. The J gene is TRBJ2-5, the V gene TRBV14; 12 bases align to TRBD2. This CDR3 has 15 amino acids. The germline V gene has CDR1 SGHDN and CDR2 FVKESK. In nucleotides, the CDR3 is TGTGCCAGCAGCCAAGCTAGCGGGAGGGCCGAGATCCAGTACTTC. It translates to CASSQASGRAEIQYF.

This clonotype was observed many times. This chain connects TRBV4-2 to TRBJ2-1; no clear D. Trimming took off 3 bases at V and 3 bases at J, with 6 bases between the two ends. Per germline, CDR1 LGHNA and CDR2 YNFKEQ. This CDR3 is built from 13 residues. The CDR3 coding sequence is TGTGCCAGCAGCCAGCGATACTACAATGAGCAGTTCTTC. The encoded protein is CASSQRYYNEQFF.

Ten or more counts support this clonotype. The CDR3 region is CSVEEQGKKQYF. The CDR3 DNA follows: TGCAGCGTTGAGGAGCAGGGTAAAAAGCAGTACTTC. This chain connects TRBV29-1 to TRBJ2-7; weak D call: TRBD1 (5 bases). The V gene lost 3 bases and the J gene lost 8 bases, with 14 bases spanning the gap. Germline V CDR1 and CDR2: SQVTM, ANQGSEA. This CDR3 has 12 residues.

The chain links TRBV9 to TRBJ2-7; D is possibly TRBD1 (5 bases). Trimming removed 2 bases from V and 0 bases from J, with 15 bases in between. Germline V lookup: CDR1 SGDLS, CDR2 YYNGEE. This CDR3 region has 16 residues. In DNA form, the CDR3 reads TGTGCCAGCAGCGTTGTCCTACAGGCTCACTCCTACGAGCAGTACTTC. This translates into CASSVVLQAHSYEQYF.

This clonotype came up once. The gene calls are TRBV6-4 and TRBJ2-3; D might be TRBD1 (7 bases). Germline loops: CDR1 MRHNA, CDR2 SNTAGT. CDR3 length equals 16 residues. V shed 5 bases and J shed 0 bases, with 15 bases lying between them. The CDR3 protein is CASSTGVAASTDTQYF. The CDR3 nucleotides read TGTGCCAGCAGTACAGGGGTAGCGGCTAGCACAGATACGCAGTATTTT.

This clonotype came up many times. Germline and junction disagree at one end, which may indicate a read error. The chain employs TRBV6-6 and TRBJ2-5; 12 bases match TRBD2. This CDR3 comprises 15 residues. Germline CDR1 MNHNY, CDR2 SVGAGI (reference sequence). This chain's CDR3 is CASSHSLAGGETQYF. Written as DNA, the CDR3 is TGTGCCAGCAGTCACTCGCTAGCGGGGGGGGAGACCCAGTACTTC.